The clone carrying this T cell receptor (beta chain) was seen repeatedly, ten times or more. Antigen: not known. The source of the sample is a study of CD8 T cells in ankylosing spondylitis. The CDR3 extends over 10 amino acids. Germline V lookup: CDR1 SQVTM, CDR2 ANQGSEA. V was shortened by 5 bases and J by 6 bases, with 7 bases between the two germline ends. The study's findings and limits: Within ankylosing spondylitis blood, a TCR beta motif made up of several highly homologous variants appeared to be characteristic. Peripheral blood held disease-linked clones only at relatively low frequency, and these were CD8+. Some motif variants had been reported before (in reactive arthritis synovial fluid and blood).

TCRdb recomputed calls from the 5' RACE reads with MiXCR, one row per CDR3 protein. The profile shows 200,000 to 250,000 distinct CDR3 sequences, more than 5.5% of them singletons. This sequence originates from a male donor with ankylosing spondylitis. The V and J genes are TRBV29-1 and TRBJ1-2; D ambiguous. The material sequenced was blood, either unsorted or a sorted T cell fraction (not recorded which). CDR3 region: CSVRDHGYTF. CDR3 DNA sequence: TGCAGCGTTCGAGACCATGGCTACACCTTC.